Following are 9 T cell receptor beta chains from one sample sequenced in a study of shared clonotypes between healthy human individuals. Sequenced by immunoSEQ multiplex PCR; TCRdb stores in-frame clones only, minus some. The profile covers approximately 2.5 million clones, with roughly nine tenths appearing a single time and 0.13% to 0.15% taken by the ten largest. The sequenced sample consisted of naive CD4+ T cells sorted from blood. Stated subset: CD45RA+ positively selected. The receptors were sampled from a man aged 18 to 35 in good health.

The V and J genes are TRBV30 and TRBJ1-1, with D hard to call. Germline V gene sequence: CDR1 GTSNPN, CDR2 SVGIG (reference sequence). This CDR3 contains 14 residues. V was cut by 2 bases and J by 1 base, with 11 bases left in between. The CDR3 sequence is CAWSLSRRNTEAFF. The CDR3 nucleotides are TGTGCCTGGAGTTTGTCCAGGAGGAACACTGAAGCTTTCTTT.

The rearrangement uses TRBV6-4 and TRBJ1-6, with unresolved D. The CDR3 spans 13 residues. The germline gives CDR1 MRHNA, CDR2 SNTAGT. Trimming left V 6 bases short and J 6 bases short, with 9 bases between. CDR3 nucleotides: TGTGCCAGCAGAGAGAGTTTTAATTCACCCCTCCACTTT. Residues: CASRESFNSPLHF.

This clone was seen a handful of times. The chain uses TRBV30 and TRBJ1-6; D uncertain. Trimming shortened V by 8 bases and J by 0 bases, and 8 bases separated the two germline ends. Germline V CDR1 and CDR2: GTSNPN, SVGIG (reference sequence). The length of the CDR3 is 13 residues. The CDR3 coding sequence is TGTGCCCGAGGGAGCTCCTATAATTCACCCCTCCACTTT. Translating it yields CARGSSYNSPLHF.

With regard to this clone: This same CDR3 is encoded by further DNA sequences in the sample. This CDR3 reads CSVVPGSGNTIYF. The CDR3, as DNA: TGCAGCGTTGTTCCAGGGTCCGGAAACACCATATATTTT. V gene TRBV29-1 combines with J gene TRBJ1-3, with TRBD1 as a possible D gene (5 bases). The CDR3 spans 13 residues. V was pared by 4 bases and J by 4 bases, with 11 bases between. CDR1 is SQVTM and CDR2 is ANQGSEA in the germline V gene.

The chain has TRBV19 and TRBJ1-6; 7 positions agree with TRBD1. Germline CDR1 and CDR2: LNHDA and SQIVND (reference sequence). The CDR3 is made up of 15 amino acids. The trim removed 10 bases at V and 2 bases at J, leaving 8 bases unmatched. CDR3 sequence reads: CATRTGVTYNSPLHF. The CDR3 DNA reads as TGTGCCACCAGAACAGGGGTAACCTATAATTCACCCCTCCACTTT.

The chain couples TRBV6-5 to TRBJ2-2, with 9 bases matching TRBD1. V lost 2 bases to trimming and J lost 7 bases; unmatched junction nucleotides: 5. CDR1 and CDR2 (germline): MNHEY, SVGAGI. The CDR3 is 15 amino acids. The CDR3 loop reads CASSYRRTGVGELFF. The CDR3 DNA sequence: TGTGCCAGCAGTTACCGAAGGACAGGGGTCGGGGAGCTGTTTTTT.

Concerning this clone itself: Distinct nucleotide sequences in the sample also encode this CDR3. The CDR3 sequence is CAWSSAGNTEAFF. The CDR3, as DNA: TGTGCCTGGAGTTCCGCAGGGAACACTGAAGCTTTCTTT. The J gene is TRBJ1-1, the V gene TRBV30; D unclear. Germline values: CDR1 GTSNPN, CDR2 SVGIG (reference sequence). Trimming left V 2 bases short and J 1 base short, with 8 bases between. This CDR3 is built from 13 residues.

This rearrangement joins TRBV4-1 to TRBJ2-5; 13 nucleotides line up with TRBD2. The V segment lost 4 bases and the J segment 0 bases; nucleotides outside the gene matches: 11. The CDR3 has 19 residues. Germline-derived CDR1 and CDR2 are MGHRA and YSYEKL. The CDR3 spells CASSPTRLAGGRYQETQYF. The CDR3 bases are TGCGCCAGCAGCCCGACACGACTAGCGGGGGGCCGGTACCAAGAGACCCAGTACTTC.

The J gene is TRBJ1-1, the V gene TRBV2; D not certain. The CDR3 length is 13 residues. Germline-derived CDR1 and CDR2 are SNHLY and FYNNEI. V was trimmed by 4 bases and J by 4 bases, leaving 10 bases between them. The CDR3 here is CASSVEWGTEAFF. The CDR3, as DNA: TGTGCCAGCAGTGTGGAATGGGGCACTGAAGCTTTCTTT.